This T cell receptor (beta chain) was captured by sequencing in a study of blood T cells in healthy people across ages. Whole-study results and caveats: A roughly linear fall in TCR beta diversity per million T cells was seen with increasing age. It was found that TCR beta diversity correlated strongly with the percentage of naive T cells. Donor CMV status was unknown, possibly confounding expanded clonotype changes.

The study drew donors from healthy Caucasian individuals in Russia aged about 6 to 90. A note on this clonotype: Antigen: not known.

The V and J ends lost 9 bases and 5 bases, in that order; junction bases with no gene match: 13. This CDR3 region has 17 residues. Germline V lookup: CDR1 SGHRS, CDR2 YFSETQ. Primers used in a second PCR of roughly 6 to 11 cycles were a sample-barcoded 5' primer and a J-beta primer mix. TCRdb redid the calling of the 5' RACE reads with MiXCR, one entry per CDR3 protein. The data contain about 1.5 million distinct CDR3 sequences, roughly 40% of them singletons. This sequence originates from a woman aged 18-30 years in good health. The V and J genes are TRBV5-1 and TRBJ2-3; TRBD2 matches at 15 bases. Material: blood. CDR3 protein: CATKRTSGGATGDTQYF. The CDR3 bases are TGCGCCACCAAGAGGACTAGCGGGGGGGCGACGGGAGATACGCAGTATTTT.